The rows below give T cell receptor beta chains drawn from one sample of a study of T cells in Graves' hyperthyroidism and ophthalmopathy. A single record per CDR3 protein comes from TCRdb applying MiXCR to the multiplex PCR reads. The sample records roughly 650,000 distinct CDR3 sequences, about a sixth being singletons. The sample taken for sequencing was blood. The source of these receptors is a woman in her thirties or forties with Graves' ophthalmopathy. Both conserved end residues are part of each CDR3. Fields, in order: V gene, D gene, clone size, CDR3 length, J gene, CDR3 DNA, CDR3 protein. The D gene is left open where the match is weak. The listing skips clone size in some rows; elsewhere it reads once, few, many or a size class.

V: TRBV4-3
D: -
size: -
length: 12
J: TRBJ2-7
DNA: TGCACCAGCAGCTTCCGGGGCTACGAGCAGTACTTC
CDR3: CTSSFRGYEQYF

V: TRBV20-1
D: -
size: many
length: 14
J: TRBJ1-1
DNA: TGCAGTGCTAAAAACAGGAGGGCGAACACTGAAGCTTTCTTT
CDR3: CSAKNRRANTEAFF

V: TRBV7-9
D: -
size: -
length: 15
J: TRBJ2-1
DNA: TGTGCCAGCAGCTTATCAGGGTACTCCTACAATGAGCAGTTCTTC
CDR3: CASSLSGYSYNEQFF

V: TRBV9
D: TRBD1
size: many
length: 15
J: TRBJ2-1
DNA: TGTGCCAGCAGCGCAGACAGGGGGCGGTACAATGAGCAGTTCTTC
CDR3: CASSADRGRYNEQFF

V: TRBV14
D: -
size: -
length: 15
J: TRBJ1-4
DNA: TGTGCCAGCAGCCAAGGGGCCGGGGACACTGAAAAACTGTTTTTT
CDR3: CASSQGAGDTEKLFF

V: TRBV28
D: -
size: many
length: 14
J: TRBJ1-5
DNA: TGTGCCAGCAGTCCCTCGAATAGCAATCAGCCCCAGCATTTT
CDR3: CASSPSNSNQPQHF

V: TRBV27
D: -
size: many
length: 15
J: TRBJ2-1
DNA: TGTGCCAGCAGCCTCGGGACGGAAGGATACAATGAGCAGTTCTTC
CDR3: CASSLGTEGYNEQFF

V: TRBV2
D: TRBD1
size: -
length: 17
J: TRBJ2-7
DNA: TGTGCCAGCACTTTACCTAAGACAGGGGGCAATACTAACGAGCAGTACTTC
CDR3: CASTLPKTGGNTNEQYF

V: TRBV18
D: -
size: many
length: 15
J: TRBJ1-1
DNA: TGTGCCAGCTCACCAAACCGGGACATGAACACTGAAGCTTTCTTT
CDR3: CASSPNRDMNTEAFF

V: TRBV3-1
D: TRBD2
size: many
length: 17
J: TRBJ2-5
DNA: TGTGCCAGCAGCCAAGAGGCTAGCGGGGGAGGAAGAGAGACCCAGTACTTC
CDR3: CASSQEASGGGRETQYF

V: TRBV28
D: -
size: many
length: 14
J: TRBJ1-4
DNA: TGTGCCAGCGCAACGGCAGGGGAAGGGGAAAAACTGTTTTTT
CDR3: CASATAGEGEKLFF

V: TRBV27
D: TRBD2
size: few
length: 14
J: TRBJ2-1
DNA: TGTGCCAGCAGTTTAGTAGCGGGGTTCAATGAGCAGTTCTTC
CDR3: CASSLVAGFNEQFF

V: TRBV9
D: -
size: -
length: 16
J: TRBJ2-1
DNA: TGTGCCAGCAGCGCGGGGAGTCTCCTCTCCTACAATGAGCAGTTCTTC
CDR3: CASSAGSLLSYNEQFF

V: TRBV20-1
D: -
size: many
length: 16
J: TRBJ2-7
DNA: TGCAGTGCTAGAGATACGGTCGGGAGTCTTTTGGACGAGCAGTACTTC
CDR3: CSARDTVGSLLDEQYF

V: TRBV6-1
D: TRBD1
size: few
length: 14
J: TRBJ2-1
DNA: TGTGCCAGCAGCTCCGGGACAGGGGGCCTTGAGCAGTTCTTC
CDR3: CASSSGTGGLEQFF

V: TRBV19
D: -
size: few
length: 14
J: TRBJ1-2
DNA: TGTGCCAGTAGTCCCCGACAGGCGCCCTTGAGCTACACCTTC
CDR3: CASSPRQAPLSYTF

V: TRBV24-1
D: TRBD1
size: many
length: 17
J: TRBJ2-3
DNA: TGTGCCACCAGTGATTCGGGGACAGGGGGCGCAACAGATACGCAGTATTTT
CDR3: CATSDSGTGGATDTQYF

V: TRBV11-2
D: -
size: many
length: 14
J: TRBJ1-2
DNA: TGTGCCAGCAGCTTATCAACAGGTCGCTATGGCTACACCTTC
CDR3: CASSLSTGRYGYTF

V: TRBV20-1
D: TRBD2
size: -
length: 16
J: TRBJ2-1
DNA: TGCAGTGCCCCGCGGGGTCTAGCGGGAGTGTACAATGAGCAGTTCTTC
CDR3: CSAPRGLAGVYNEQFF

V: TRBV14
D: -
size: many
length: 15
J: TRBJ1-1
DNA: TGTGCCAGCAGCCAAGGGGGGTCGGGGTACACTGAAGCTTTCTTT
CDR3: CASSQGGSGYTEAFF

V: TRBV7-9
D: -
size: few
length: 13
J: TRBJ2-1
DNA: TGTGCCAGCAGCTCGACAGAGTACAATGAGCAGTTCTTC
CDR3: CASSSTEYNEQFF

V: TRBV19
D: -
size: -
length: 14
J: TRBJ2-2
DNA: TGTGCCAGTAGTTGGCCGGGGGACACCGGGGAGCTGTTTTTT
CDR3: CASSWPGDTGELFF

V: TRBV4-1
D: -
size: -
length: 16
J: TRBJ2-3
DNA: TGTGCCAGCAGCCAAGTAATAGGTGGGGGTACAGATACGCAGTATTTT
CDR3: CASSQVIGGGTDTQYF

V: TRBV7-8
D: TRBD2
size: -
length: 18
J: TRBJ2-2
DNA: TGTGCCAGCAGCGAAGCACGACTAGCGGGGGGGAACACCGGGGAGCTGTTTTTT
CDR3: CASSEARLAGGNTGELFF

V: TRBV6-2/TRBV6-3
D: -
size: many
length: 14
J: TRBJ1-1
DNA: TGTGCCAGCAGTCCTCCTGACGTACCCACTGAAGCTTTCTTT
CDR3: CASSPPDVPTEAFF

V: TRBV7-2
D: -
size: many
length: 14
J: TRBJ2-3
DNA: TGTGCCAGCAGCGACCAGCTCCTCCCGGATACGCAGTATTTT
CDR3: CASSDQLLPDTQYF

V: TRBV20-1
D: -
size: -
length: 12
J: TRBJ1-2
DNA: TGCAGTGCTAGAGCAGGGACCTATGGCTACACCTTC
CDR3: CSARAGTYGYTF

V: TRBV11-3
D: TRBD2
size: -
length: 15
J: TRBJ2-1
DNA: TGTGCCAGCAGCAAACTAGCGGGGGGCGTCAATGAGCAGTTCTTC
CDR3: CASSKLAGGVNEQFF

V: TRBV11-2
D: TRBD2
size: many
length: 15
J: TRBJ2-7
DNA: TGTGCCAGCAGCACCACCGGGACTAGCTCCTACGAGCAGTACTTC
CDR3: CASSTTGTSSYEQYF

V: TRBV12-3/TRBV12-4
D: -
size: -
length: 15
J: TRBJ1-5
DNA: TGTGCCAGCAGCTCCGACAGATATAGCAATCAGCCCCAGCATTTT
CDR3: CASSSDRYSNQPQHF

V: TRBV4-1
D: -
size: -
length: 15
J: TRBJ2-4
DNA: TGCGCCAGCAGCCAAGTTGGGGGGCGCGAGAACATTCAGTACTTC
CDR3: CASSQVGGRENIQYF

V: TRBV20-1
D: -
size: -
length: 12
J: TRBJ2-3
DNA: TGCAGTGGGGGCCGGGGCACAGATACGCAGTATTTT
CDR3: CSGGRGTDTQYF

V: TRBV10-3
D: -
size: -
length: 12
J: TRBJ1-2
DNA: TGTGCCATCGCCGATGACAGCTATGGCTACACCTTC
CDR3: CAIADDSYGYTF

V: TRBV28
D: -
size: -
length: 14
J: TRBJ2-5
DNA: TGTGCCAGCAGACAAGGTTCAGGACAAGAGACCCAGTGCTTC
CDR3: CASRQGSGQETQCF

V: TRBV12-3/TRBV12-4
D: -
size: -
length: 14
J: TRBJ1-5
DNA: TGTGCCAGCAGTTTATCAGGGGACAATCAGCCCCAGCATTTT
CDR3: CASSLSGDNQPQHF

V: TRBV20-1
D: TRBD2
size: few
length: 18
J: TRBJ2-1
DNA: TGCAGTGCTAGAGATCTCCTAGCGGGGGGCCAATTTTACAATGAGCAGTTCTTC
CDR3: CSARDLLAGGQFYNEQFF

V: TRBV30
D: -
size: -
length: 15
J: TRBJ1-5
DNA: TGTGCCTGGAGTGGACAGGTAGCCTCCAATCAGCCCCAGCATTTT
CDR3: CAWSGQVASNQPQHF

V: TRBV28
D: -
size: many
length: 15
J: TRBJ1-4
DNA: TGTGCCAGCAGCCACGCGGGAGATACTAATGAAAAACTGTTTTTT
CDR3: CASSHAGDTNEKLFF